This TCR beta chain is from a study of T-cell reconstitution after alpha-beta-depleted transplantation in children. Unique molecular identifiers were incorporated during preparation of the TCRbeta library. Each CDR3 protein is one row after TCRdb ran MiXCR on the PCR reads. In the table there are about 480,000 distinct CDR3 sequences, about 12% of which are singletons. V trimming: 5 bases; J trimming: 0 bases; junction bases outside the gene matches: 7. The CDR3 extends over 16 amino acids. This clonotype was detected a few times. This sequence originates from a human donor who donated a stem cell graft to a child with combined immunodeficiency. The specimen comprised PBMCs from the stem cell graft donor, sampled from the stem cell graft. The J gene is TRBJ1-5, the V gene TRBV12-3 or TRBV12-4; 7 bases fit TRBD1. CDR3 DNA: TGTGCCAGCAGTGTCGAACAGGGGTATAGCAATCAGCCCCAGCATTTT. It is translated as CASSVEQGYSNQPQHF.